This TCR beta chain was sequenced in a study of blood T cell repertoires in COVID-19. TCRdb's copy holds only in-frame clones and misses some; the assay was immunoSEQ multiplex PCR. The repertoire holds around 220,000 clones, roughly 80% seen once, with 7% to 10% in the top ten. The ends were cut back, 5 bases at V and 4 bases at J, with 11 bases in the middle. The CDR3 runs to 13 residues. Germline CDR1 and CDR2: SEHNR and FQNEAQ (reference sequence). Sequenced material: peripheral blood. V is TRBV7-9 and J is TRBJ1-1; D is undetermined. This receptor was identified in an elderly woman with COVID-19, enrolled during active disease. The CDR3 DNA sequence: TGTGCCAGCAGCGGGCCTAGCGGCACTGAAGCTTTCTTT. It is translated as CASSGPSGTEAFF. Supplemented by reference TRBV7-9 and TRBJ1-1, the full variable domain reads DTGVSQNPRHKITKRGQNVTFRCDPISEHNRLYWYRQTLGQGPEFLTYFQNEAQLEKSRLLSDRFSAERPKGSFSTLEIQRTEQGDSAMYLCASSGPSGTEAFFGQGTRLTVV.